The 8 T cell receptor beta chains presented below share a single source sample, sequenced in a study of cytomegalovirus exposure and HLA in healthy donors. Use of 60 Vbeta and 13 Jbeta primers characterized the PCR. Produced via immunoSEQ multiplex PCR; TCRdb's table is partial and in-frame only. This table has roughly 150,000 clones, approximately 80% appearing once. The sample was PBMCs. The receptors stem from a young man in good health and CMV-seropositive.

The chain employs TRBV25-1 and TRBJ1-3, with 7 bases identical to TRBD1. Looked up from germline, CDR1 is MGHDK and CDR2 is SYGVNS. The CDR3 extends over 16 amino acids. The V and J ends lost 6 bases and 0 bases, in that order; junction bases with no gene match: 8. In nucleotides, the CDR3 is TGTGCCAGCAGCCTGGGACAGCTTAGCTCTGGAAACACCATATATTTT. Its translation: CASSLGQLSSGNTIYF.

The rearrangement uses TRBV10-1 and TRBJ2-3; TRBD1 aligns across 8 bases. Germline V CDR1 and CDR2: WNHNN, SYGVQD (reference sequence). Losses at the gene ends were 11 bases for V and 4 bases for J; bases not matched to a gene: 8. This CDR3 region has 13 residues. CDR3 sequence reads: CAGEGQGADTQYF. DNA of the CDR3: TGCGCCGGAGAAGGACAGGGTGCAGATACGCAGTATTTT.

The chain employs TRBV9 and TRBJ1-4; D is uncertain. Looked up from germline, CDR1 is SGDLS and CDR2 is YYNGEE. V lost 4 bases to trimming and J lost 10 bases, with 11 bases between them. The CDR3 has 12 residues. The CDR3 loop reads CASSSSRSKLFF. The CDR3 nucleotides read TGTGCCAGCAGCAGTTCACGGTCAAAACTGTTTTTT. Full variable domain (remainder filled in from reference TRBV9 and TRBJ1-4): DSGVTQTPKHLITATGQRVTLRCSPRSGDLSVYWYQQSLDQGLQFLIQYYNGEERAKGNILERFSAQQFPDLHSELNLSSLELGDSALYFCASSSSRSKLFFGSGTQLSVL.

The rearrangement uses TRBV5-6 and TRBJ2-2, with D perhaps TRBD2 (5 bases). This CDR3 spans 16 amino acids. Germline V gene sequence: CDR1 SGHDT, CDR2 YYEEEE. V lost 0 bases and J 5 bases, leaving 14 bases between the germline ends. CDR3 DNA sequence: TGTGCCAGCAGCTTGGAGGAAGGTCGGGGTACCGGGGAGCTGTTTTTT. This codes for CASSLEEGRGTGELFF.

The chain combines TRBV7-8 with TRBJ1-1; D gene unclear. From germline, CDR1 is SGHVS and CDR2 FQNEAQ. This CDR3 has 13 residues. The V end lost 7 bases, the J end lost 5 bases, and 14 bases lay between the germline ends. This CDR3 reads CASNIHIGTEAFF. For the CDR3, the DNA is TGTGCCAGCAACATCCACATTGGTACTGAAGCTTTCTTT.

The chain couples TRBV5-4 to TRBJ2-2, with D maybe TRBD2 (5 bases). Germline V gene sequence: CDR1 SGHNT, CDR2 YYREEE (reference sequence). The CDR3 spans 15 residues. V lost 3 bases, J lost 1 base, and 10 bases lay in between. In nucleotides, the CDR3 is TGTGCCAGCAGCTCTAGCAGAATGAACACCGGGGAGCTGTTTTTT. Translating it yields CASSSSRMNTGELFF.

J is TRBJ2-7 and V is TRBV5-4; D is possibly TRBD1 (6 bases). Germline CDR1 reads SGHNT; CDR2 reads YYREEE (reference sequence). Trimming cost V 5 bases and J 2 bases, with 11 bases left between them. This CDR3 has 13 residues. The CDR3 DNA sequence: TGTGCCAGCAGACCCTGGGACACCTACGAGCAGTACTTC. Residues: CASRPWDTYEQYF.

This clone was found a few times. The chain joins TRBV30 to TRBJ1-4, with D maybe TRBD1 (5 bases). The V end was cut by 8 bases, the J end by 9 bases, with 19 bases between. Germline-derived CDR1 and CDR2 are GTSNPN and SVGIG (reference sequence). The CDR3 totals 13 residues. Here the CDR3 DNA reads TGTGCCCTAGGGGTACCCAATATTAAAAAACTGTTTTTT. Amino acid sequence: CALGVPNIKKLFF.